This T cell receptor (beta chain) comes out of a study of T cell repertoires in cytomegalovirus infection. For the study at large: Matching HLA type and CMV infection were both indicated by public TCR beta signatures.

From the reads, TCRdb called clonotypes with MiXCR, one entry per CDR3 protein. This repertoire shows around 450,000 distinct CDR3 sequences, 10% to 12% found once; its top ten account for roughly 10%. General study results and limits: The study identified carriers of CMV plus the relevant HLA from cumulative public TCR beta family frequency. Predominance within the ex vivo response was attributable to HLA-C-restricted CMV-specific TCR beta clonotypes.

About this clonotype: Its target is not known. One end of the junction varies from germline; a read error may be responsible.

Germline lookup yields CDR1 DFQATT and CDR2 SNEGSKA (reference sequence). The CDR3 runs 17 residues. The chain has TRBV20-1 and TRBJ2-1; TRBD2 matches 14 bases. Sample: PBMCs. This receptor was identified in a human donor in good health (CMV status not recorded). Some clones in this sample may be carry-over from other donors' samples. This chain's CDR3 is CSVATSGRESSYNEHFF. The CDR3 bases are TGCAGTGTCGCGACTAGCGGGAGGGAGAGCTCCTACAATGAGCATTTCTTC.